This T cell receptor beta chain is from a study of shared clonotypes between healthy human individuals. The ends were cut back, 10 bases at V and 2 bases at J, with 9 bases in the middle. This CDR3 spans 12 amino acids. Germline CDR1 MNHEY, CDR2 SMNVEV (reference sequence). Assay runs were performed at deep level. Only in-frame clones appear in the TCRdb table, and some are missing; sequencing was by immunoSEQ multiplex PCR. The sample lists about 2 million clones; about 94% were seen once. CD45RO negativity and positive selection for CCR7 defined naive CD8 cells, a population that excluded terminally differentiated effector memory CD45RA+ cells.

The specimen sequenced was naive CD8+ T cells sorted from blood. This clonotype originated in a man aged 18 to 29 in good health. The chain combines TRBV27 with TRBJ2-1; D gene unclear. The chain's CDR3 is CATPAPYNEQFF. The CDR3 coding sequence is TGTGCCACCCCGGCACCCTACAATGAGCAGTTCTTC.